What follows describes a single TCR beta chain. Its antigen is unknown. The data were produced by immunoSEQ multiplex PCR, yet TCRdb's version contains in-frame clones alone and is incomplete. The sample holds almost 30,000 clones, approximately 90% seen once. Documented time point: week 5, during vaccination. Every vaccination contained 300 ug of the mutant IDH1 20-mer peptide and was paired with topical imiquimod. This sample is part of a study of a mutant IDH1 vaccine in newly diagnosed glioma. The junction had 2 bases not matched to a gene; V was cut back by 1 base and J by 5 bases. The CDR3 contains 14 residues. CDR1 and CDR2 from the germline V gene are LGHNA and YSLEER.

This chain joins TRBV4-3 and TRBJ1-1; 9 bases line up with TRBD1. The sequenced sample was peripheral blood mononuclear cells (PBMCs), obtained from a glioma patient whose treatment included an IDH1 peptide vaccine. The source is a woman aged 40-49 years with glioma. Some clones in this sample may be carry-over from other donors' samples. CDR3 residues: CASSQAGQGTEAFF. In nucleotides, the CDR3 is TGCGCCAGCAGCCAAGCTGGACAGGGGACTGAAGCTTTCTTT.